This TCR beta chain was observed in a study of shared clonotypes between healthy human individuals. Study-wide findings and caveats: Generation probabilities were higher for clonotypes shared across all four sorted-subset donors than for unshared ones. The study generally estimated greater richness for naive than memory subsets.

CDR3 length: 15 amino acids. The ends were cut back, 5 bases at V and 6 bases at J, with 17 bases in the middle. Per germline, CDR1 SEHNR and CDR2 FQNEAQ (reference sequence). Sequencing used immunoSEQ multiplex PCR; TCRdb keeps in-frame clones, though not all of them. The sample yields some 580,000 clones, roughly 98% seen once. Terminally differentiated effector memory CD45RA+ cells were excluded by CCR7 positive selection of CD45RO-negative cells. Regarding this clone: Its target is not known.

The chain couples TRBV7-9 to TRBJ2-1, with no clear D. The source material was naive CD8+ T cells sorted from blood. The sequence came from a man aged 30-40 years in good health. The CDR3 DNA reads TGTGCCAGCAGCCCTTCCACGGTCATATCCAATGAGCAGTTCTTC. Amino acids: CASSPSTVISNEQFF. Drawing the rest from reference TRBV7-9 and TRBJ2-1, the complete variable domain is DTGVSQNPRHKITKRGQNVTFRCDPISEHNRLYWYRQTLGQGPEFLTYFQNEAQLEKSRLLSDRFSAERPKGSFSTLEIQRTEQGDSAMYLCASSPSTVISNEQFFGPGTRLTVL.